The entry below gives a single TCR beta chain sequence along with its context. The target antigen is unknown. At one end the junction does not follow the germline gene, possibly because of a read error. TCRdb reanalysed the PCR reads using MiXCR and keeps one entry per CDR3 protein. Of just over 30,000 distinct CDR3 sequences listed, less than 55% are singletons. The data stem from a study of esophageal squamous cell carcinoma under preoperative chemotherapy. Overall study results and limits: After paclitaxel-nedaplatin, abundant clones were more likely to contract than amplify.

Time point reported: before preoperative PTX-NDP chemotherapy. The CDR3 runs 16 residues. This clonotype was sampled from a human donor with esophageal squamous cell carcinoma. The donor label of this sample is uncertain. Sampling was carried out from a patient given preoperative chemotherapy. The chain links TRBV12-3 or TRBV12-4 to TRBJ2-3, with 8 bases matching TRBD2. The CDR3 spells CASSVEGLAGTDTQYF. The CDR3 DNA reads TGTGCCAGCAGTGTAGAGGGGCTAGCGGGCACAGACACGCAGTATTTC.